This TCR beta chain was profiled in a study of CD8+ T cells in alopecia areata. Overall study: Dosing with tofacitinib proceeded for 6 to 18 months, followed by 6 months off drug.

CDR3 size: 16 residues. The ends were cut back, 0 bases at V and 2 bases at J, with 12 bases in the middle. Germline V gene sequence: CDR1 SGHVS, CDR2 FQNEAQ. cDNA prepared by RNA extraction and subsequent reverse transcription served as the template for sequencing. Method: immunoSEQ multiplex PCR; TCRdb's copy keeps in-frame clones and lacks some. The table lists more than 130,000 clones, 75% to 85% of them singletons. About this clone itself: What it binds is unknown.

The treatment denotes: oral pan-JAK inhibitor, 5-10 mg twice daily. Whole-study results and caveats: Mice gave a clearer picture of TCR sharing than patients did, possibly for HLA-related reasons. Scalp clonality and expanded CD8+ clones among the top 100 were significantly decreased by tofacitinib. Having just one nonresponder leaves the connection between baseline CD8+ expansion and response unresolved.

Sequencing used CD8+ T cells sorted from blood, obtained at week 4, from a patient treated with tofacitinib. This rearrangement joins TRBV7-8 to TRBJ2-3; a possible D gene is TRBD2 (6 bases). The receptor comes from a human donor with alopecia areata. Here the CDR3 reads CASSLAASVTTDTQYF. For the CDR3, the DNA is TGTGCCAGCAGCTTAGCGGCTAGCGTTACCACAGATACGCAGTATTTT.